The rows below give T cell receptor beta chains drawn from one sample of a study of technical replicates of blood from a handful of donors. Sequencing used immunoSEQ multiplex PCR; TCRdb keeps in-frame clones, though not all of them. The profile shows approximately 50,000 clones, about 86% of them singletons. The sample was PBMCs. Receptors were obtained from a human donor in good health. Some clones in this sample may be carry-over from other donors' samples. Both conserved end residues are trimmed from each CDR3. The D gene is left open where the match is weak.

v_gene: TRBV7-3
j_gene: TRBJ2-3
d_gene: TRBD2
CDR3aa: ASSLRTSGASTDTQY

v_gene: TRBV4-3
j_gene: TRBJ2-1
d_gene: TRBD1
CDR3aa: ASSQIDRAGEQF

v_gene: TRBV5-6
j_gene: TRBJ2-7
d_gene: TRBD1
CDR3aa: ASSRTGFLSPWNWQY

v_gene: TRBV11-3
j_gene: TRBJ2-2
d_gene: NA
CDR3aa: ASGTGQTPNTGELF

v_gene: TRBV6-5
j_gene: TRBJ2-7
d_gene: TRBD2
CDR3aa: ASSSLAGGDYEQY

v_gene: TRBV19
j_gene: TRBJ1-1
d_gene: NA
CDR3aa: ASSIGIQSLVNTEAF

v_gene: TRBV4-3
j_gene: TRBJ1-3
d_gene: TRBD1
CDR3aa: ASSQDLGQGLKNTIY

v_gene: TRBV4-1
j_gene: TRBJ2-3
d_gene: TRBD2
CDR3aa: ASSQARTSGVTDTQY

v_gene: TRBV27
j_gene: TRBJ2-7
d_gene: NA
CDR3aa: ASSPLAPYEQY

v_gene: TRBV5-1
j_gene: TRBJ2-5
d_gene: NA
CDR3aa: ASSYEQETQY

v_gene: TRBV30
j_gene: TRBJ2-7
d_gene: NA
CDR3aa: AWSVDTYYEQY

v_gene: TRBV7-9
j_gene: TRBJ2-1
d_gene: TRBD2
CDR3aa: ASSLAGLAQF

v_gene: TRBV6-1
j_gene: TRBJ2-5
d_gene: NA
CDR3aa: ASSEVGGSSETQY

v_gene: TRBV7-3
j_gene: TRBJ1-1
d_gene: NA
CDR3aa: ASSRQAGGTEAF

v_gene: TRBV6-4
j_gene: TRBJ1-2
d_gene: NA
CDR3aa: ASSDLYGYT

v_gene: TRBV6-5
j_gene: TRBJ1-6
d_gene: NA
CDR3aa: ASRSQGLNSPLH

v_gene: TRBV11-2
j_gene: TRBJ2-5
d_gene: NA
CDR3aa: ASSSLRETQY

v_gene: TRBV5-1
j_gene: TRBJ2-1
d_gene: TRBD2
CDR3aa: ASSGGLAGAKNNEQF

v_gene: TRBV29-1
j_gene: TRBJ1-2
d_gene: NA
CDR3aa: SVERGGNNYGYT

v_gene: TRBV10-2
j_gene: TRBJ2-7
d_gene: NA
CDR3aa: ASMGRVTYEQY

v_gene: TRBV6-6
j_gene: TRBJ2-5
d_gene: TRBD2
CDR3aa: ASSSGGETQY

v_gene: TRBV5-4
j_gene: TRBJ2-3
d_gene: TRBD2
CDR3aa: ASSPREARTDTQY

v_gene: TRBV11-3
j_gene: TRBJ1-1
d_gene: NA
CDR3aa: ASSPTGVLWEGAF